These T cell receptor beta chains were read from a single sample in a study of cytomegalovirus exposure and HLA in healthy donors. This table comes from immunoSEQ multiplex PCR, and its TCRdb copy is limited to in-frame clones, with some not included. The repertoire consists of 150,000 to 200,000 clones, with 76% occurring once and the leading ten covering 2% to 2.5%. Sequences were obtained from PBMCs. These receptors came from a woman aged 25 to 39 in good health and CMV-seropositive. CDR3s include the opening cysteine and the closing phenylalanine or tryptophan. D genes are given only for firm matches. Clone sizes are given selectively: once, few, many, or a class where the clone is expanded.

j_call	v_call	clone_size	cdr3_length	d_call	cdr3_aa	cdr3_nt
TRBJ1-2	TRBV5-4	-	15	TRBD1	CASSLGQGATLGYTF	TGTGCCAGCAGCTTGGGACAGGGGGCGACTTTAGGCTACACCTTC
TRBJ2-1	TRBV28	-	15	-	CASRKTGLFINEQFF	TGTGCCAGCAGAAAAACAGGGCTATTCATAAATGAGCAGTTCTTC
TRBJ2-7	TRBV5-1	-	16	TRBD1	CASSFYGGTGNYEQYF	TGCGCCAGCAGCTTTTACGGGGGGACAGGGAACTACGAGCAGTACTTC
TRBJ1-1	TRBV9	-	15	TRBD1	CASSPGQGALAEAFF	TGTGCCAGCAGCCCCGGACAGGGGGCTTTGGCTGAAGCTTTCTTT
TRBJ1-2	TRBV30	-	12	TRBD1	CALRTGGYGYTF	TGTGCCTTGCGGACAGGGGGGTATGGCTACACCTTC
TRBJ2-1	TRBV28	once	14	TRBD2	CASSSGGSNNEQFF	TGTGCCAGCAGTAGCGGGGGAAGTAACAATGAGCAGTTCTTC
TRBJ2-7	TRBV7-8	few	15	TRBD2	CASSLSQRGAYEQYF	TGTGCCAGCAGCTTATCGCAACGGGGGGCCTACGAGCAGTACTTC
TRBJ1-2	TRBV5-1	-	17	TRBD1	CASSLHPSTGRTYGYTF	TGCGCCAGCAGCCTCCACCCTTCGACAGGGCGGACCTATGGCTACACATTC
TRBJ2-1	TRBV4-3	-	15	TRBD2	CASSPGTSGYNEQFF	TGCGCCAGCAGCCCGGGGACTAGCGGGTACAATGAGCAGTTCTTC
TRBJ2-3	TRBV5-1	-	17	TRBD2	CASSLGLAGGSTDTQYF	TGCGCCAGCAGCTTGGGCTTAGCGGGGGGAAGCACAGATACGCAGTATTTT
TRBJ2-5	TRBV5-1	-	9	TRBD2	CASRQGGHF	TGCGCCAGCAGGCAGGGAGGGCACTTC
TRBJ2-5	TRBV5-1	-	15	-	CASSLSGVGLETQYF	TGCGCCAGCAGCTTGTCGGGGGTTGGTTTAGAGACCCAGTACTTC
TRBJ2-5	TRBV9	few	15	-	CASSVTGTLQGTQYF	TGTGCCAGCAGCGTGACAGGGACTCTCCAGGGGACCCAGTACTTC
TRBJ2-2	TRBV6-5	-	12	-	CASSLNTGELFF	TGTGCCAGCAGCCTCAACACCGGGGAGCTGTTTTTT
TRBJ2-3	TRBV5-5	-	18	TRBD2	CASSLRSGVFLSTDTQYF	TGTGCCAGCAGCTTGCGGAGCGGGGTCTTCCTTAGCACAGATACGCAGTATTTT
TRBJ2-3	TRBV13	-	15	TRBD2	CASSLTGGGTDTQYF	TGTGCCAGCAGCTTAACCGGGGGGGGCACAGATACGCAGTATTTT
TRBJ2-1	TRBV9	-	16	TRBD2	CASSWAGRGGLSEQFF	TGTGCCAGCAGCTGGGCAGGGCGGGGGGGCCTTAGTGAGCAGTTCTTC
TRBJ2-7	TRBV4-2	few	16	TRBD1	CASSQQPDRSSYEQYF	TGTGCCAGCAGCCAACAACCGGACAGGTCCTCCTACGAGCAGTACTTC
TRBJ2-3	TRBV5-4	few	15	TRBD2	CASRSLAGARDTQYF	TGTGCCAGCAGGAGTCTAGCGGGGGCCAGAGATACGCAGTATTTT
TRBJ2-7	TRBV4-2	-	15	-	CASSPKRGSSYEQYF	TGTGCCAGCAGCCCCAAACGGGGGAGCTCCTACGAGCAGTACTTC
TRBJ1-2	TRBV5-6	-	12	-	CASRWSGYGYTF	TGTGCCAGCAGATGGTCGGGCTATGGCTACACCTTC
TRBJ2-3	TRBV4-3	few	14	-	CASSLGAGTDTQYF	TGCGCCAGCAGCCTAGGGGCAGGGACAGATACGCAGTATTTT
TRBJ2-3	TRBV7-2	-	14	TRBD2	CASSSGLALDTQYF	TGTGCCAGCAGCTCGGGACTAGCTCTAGATACGCAGTATTTT
TRBJ2-7	TRBV11-2	-	12	-	CASSLGLYEQYF	TGTGCCAGCAGCTTAGGGCTTTACGAGCAGTACTTC
TRBJ1-2	TRBV29-1	-	15	TRBD1	CSVEDSKGQGYGYTF	TGCAGCGTTGAAGATTCTAAGGGACAGGGTTATGGCTACACCTTC
TRBJ2-7	TRBV4-3	-	14	TRBD1	CASSPGQGAYEQYF	TGCGCCAGCAGCCCCGGACAGGGGGCCTACGAGCAGTACTTC
TRBJ2-7	TRBV15	-	15	-	CATSSKGESFYEQYF	TGTGCCACCAGCAGTAAGGGGGAATCATTCTACGAGCAGTACTTC
TRBJ2-7	TRBV2	-	13	TRBD1	CASGRTGGYEQYF	TGTGCCAGCGGTAGGACAGGGGGCTACGAGCAGTACTTC
TRBJ1-4	TRBV4-3	-	16	-	CASSQEHREGTRKLFF	TGCGCCAGCAGCCAAGAACACAGGGAGGGAACGCGGAAACTGTTTTTT
TRBJ2-5	TRBV18	-	13	-	CASSPRQQETQYF	TGTGCCAGCTCACCCAGACAACAAGAGACCCAGTACTTC
TRBJ1-2	TRBV18	-	17	-	CASSPPIVVKTDYGYTF	TGTGCCAGCTCACCACCGATTGTGGTAAAGACAGACTATGGCTACACCTTC
TRBJ1-6	TRBV6-5	-	15	TRBD1	CASSLQGRLGSPLHF	TGTGCCAGCAGTCTACAGGGGAGGCTCGGTTCACCCCTCCACTTT
TRBJ1-2	TRBV28	-	15	-	CASSFDSGENYGYTF	TGTGCCAGCAGTTTTGACTCAGGGGAAAACTATGGCTACACCTTC
TRBJ1-6	TRBV2	few	13	-	CASGGQLYSPLHF	TGTGCCAGCGGTGGACAGCTTTATTCACCCCTCCACTTT
TRBJ1-5	TRBV7-8	-	16	-	CASSMGLQGVAEPQHF	TGTGCCAGCAGTATGGGACTGCAAGGGGTAGCGGAGCCCCAGCATTTT
TRBJ2-3	TRBV4-3	-	15	TRBD1	CASSQPGTGTDTQYF	TGCGCCAGCAGCCAACCCGGGACAGGGACAGATACGCAGTATTTT
TRBJ1-4	TRBV25-1	-	15	-	CASSEWGREAQKLFF	TGTGCCAGCAGTGAATGGGGCAGGGAGGCGCAAAAACTGTTTTTT
TRBJ1-2	TRBV7-2	-	15	-	CASSPSGERSGGYTF	TGTGCCAGCAGCCCCTCCGGGGAGAGATCGGGTGGCTACACCTTC
TRBJ2-7	TRBV5-1	-	14	TRBD1	CASSFDRGNYEQYF	TGCGCCAGCAGCTTCGACAGGGGGAACTACGAGCAGTACTTC
TRBJ1-5	TRBV27	-	15	-	CASSLNGRSNQPQHF	TGTGCCAGCAGTTTGAACGGCAGGAGCAATCAGCCCCAGCATTTT
TRBJ1-1	TRBV7-3	few	13	-	CASSLEGNTEAFF	TGTGCCAGCAGCTTAGAGGGGAACACTGAAGCTTTCTTT
TRBJ2-1	TRBV5-1	-	15	TRBD2	CASLVGLAGEGEQFF	TGCGCCAGCCTCGTGGGGCTAGCGGGGGAGGGTGAGCAGTTCTTC
TRBJ2-3	TRBV4-3	-	16	TRBD2	CASSQLSGGVSDTQYF	TGCGCCAGCAGCCAACTTAGCGGGGGGGTCTCAGATACGCAGTATTTT
TRBJ1-4	TRBV4-2	-	15	-	CASSAGGREDEKLFF	TGTGCCAGCAGCGCGGGGGGGAGGGAGGACGAAAAACTGTTTTTT
TRBJ1-2	TRBV13	-	14	-	CASSLRQSFYGYTF	TGTGCCAGCAGCTTACGACAGAGCTTCTATGGCTACACCTTC
TRBJ1-2	TRBV7-2	-	16	TRBD1	CASSSTGTGRPYGYTF	TGTGCCAGCAGCTCAACCGGGACAGGGAGGCCTTATGGCTACACCTTC
TRBJ1-2	TRBV7-9	-	15	-	CASSSEGWRAYGYTF	TGTGCCAGCAGCTCAGAGGGGTGGAGGGCTTATGGCTACACCTTC
TRBJ2-1	TRBV7-6	-	16	-	CASSQTIRSSYNEQFF	TGTGCCAGCAGCCAAACGATTAGAAGCTCCTACAATGAGCAGTTCTTC
TRBJ1-1	TRBV11-2	-	15	TRBD1	CASSLRNRGNTEAFF	TGTGCCAGCAGCTTGAGAAACAGGGGGAACACTGAAGCTTTCTTT
TRBJ2-3	TRBV4-2	-	17	-	CASSQGLGTGDTDTQYF	TGTGCCAGCAGCCAGGGCTTGGGAACGGGAGACACAGATACGCAGTATTTT